This TCR beta chain was sequenced during a study of molecular identifiers for immune sequencing clone quantification. Study-level points and caveats: A single cell's spiked Jurkat TCR RNA was reportedly detectable among about a million naive cells. The share of molecules held by clones above 20 RNA copies was over 98% in effector cells and under 1% in naive cells.

This CDR3 is 15 amino acids long. Germline lookup yields CDR1 MDHEN and CDR2 SYDVKM. V was clipped by 5 bases and J by 6 bases, with 18 bases between them. When naive CD8 T cells were sorted, they were gated as CD8+CD4-CCR7+CD45RA+. Many counts were recorded for this clonotype. Antigen specificity is unknown. TCRdb re-analysed the PCR reads in MiXCR, keeping a single row per CDR3 protein. The sample lists around 470,000 distinct CDR3 sequences; 20% to 25% were seen once. The source of this sequence is a human donor in good health. Some libraries in this study had Jurkat cell RNA spiked in. The rearrangement uses TRBV28 and TRBJ2-3; TRBD1 or TRBD2 may be the D gene (5 bases each). Sequencing used naive CD8+ T cells from blood, with Jurkat cell RNA spiked in. The subset here: FACS-sorted CD8+CD4-CCR7+CD45RA+ naive T cells. The CDR3 DNA reads TGTGCCAGCAGTAGGGAGCAGGGATCTTGGGATACGCAGTATTTT. As protein: CASSREQGSWDTQYF.